This TCR beta chain was sequenced during a study of control samples from healthy donors and cancer patients. V was pared by 2 bases and J by 7 bases, with 8 bases of the junction left unmatched. The CDR3 runs to 15 residues. Germline lookup yields CDR1 SNHLY and CDR2 FYNNEI. Produced via immunoSEQ multiplex PCR; TCRdb's table is partial and in-frame only. The sample lists hundreds of thousands of clones, about 80% occurring once. This sequence originates from a woman in her fifties or sixties with lung cancer. Specimen: PBMCs. V gene TRBV2 combines with J gene TRBJ2-5; the match to TRBD2 covers 9 bases. The CDR3 DNA is TGTGCCAGCAGTGAACTGGCGGGGGGGCCCGGGACCCAGTACTTC. This sequence encodes CASSELAGGPGTQYF.